The clone carrying this T cell receptor (beta chain) has a single count. The target antigen is unknown. Libraries were prepared by immunoSEQ multiplex PCR; TCRdb keeps only in-frame clonotypes and omits some of them. The repertoire has approximately 200,000 clones, more than 80% of them found once; the top ten carry roughly 7%. Germline V CDR1 and CDR2: LGHNA, YNFKEQ. J was trimmed by 3 bases and V by 1 base; bases with no gene match: 7. This CDR3 contains 18 residues. The data were obtained in a study of cytomegalovirus exposure and HLA in healthy donors. The donors were in the approximately 120-subject validation cohort, distinct from the roughly 700-subject first cohort. Whole-study results and caveats: A few CMV-associated chains were confirmed in vitro to be specific for CMV antigens. The classifier reportedly diagnosed cytomegalovirus status with high specificity and sensitivity.

The specimen was PBMCs. The rearrangement joins TRBV4-2 to TRBJ2-7; the match to TRBD2 covers 15 bases. The sequence derives from a young man in good health and CMV-seropositive. As DNA, the CDR3 is TGTGCCAGCAGCCAAGGGACTAGCGGGAGGGGTTTCCTCTACGAGCAGTACTTC. Its translation is CASSQGTSGRGFLYEQYF.